These 26 T cell receptor beta chains came from one sample sequenced in a study of blood T cell repertoires in COVID-19 (dated by TCRdb to between 2020 and 2021). Libraries were prepared through the immunoSEQ multiplex PCR assay. What TCRdb holds here is the immuneACCESS table cut down to in-frame rearrangements. Part of the clones is not present; checked against another copy, under half of the missing clones reflect an unresolved V gene, and the others are unexplained. This sample comprises about 50,000 clones, around nine tenths of them detected only once. The top ten constitute roughly 10% of the sample. Input material: peripheral blood. These receptor sequences come from a man older than 75 with active or convalescent COVID-19.

This clone has just a few counts. The V and J genes are TRBV19 and TRBJ1-2; tentatively, D is TRBD1 (6 bases). The V gene lost 4 bases and the J gene lost 8 bases, with 20 bases spanning the gap. Germline CDR1 reads LNHDA; CDR2 reads SQIVND (reference sequence). This CDR3 is 15 amino acids long. CDR3 region: CASSTRQELFGGYTF. The DNA of the CDR3 is TGTGCCAGTAGTACAAGACAGGAGCTTTTTGGAGGCTACACCTTC.

This chain connects TRBV28 to TRBJ2-2; a weak D match, TRBD1 (6 bases). The germline gives CDR1 MDHEN, CDR2 SYDVKM. The length of the CDR3 is 15 residues. The V gene lost 2 bases and the J gene lost 5 bases, with 12 bases spanning the gap. The CDR3 loop reads CASSLQGRGTGELFF. CDR3 coding DNA: TGTGCCAGCAGTTTACAGGGAAGGGGGACCGGGGAGCTGTTTTTT.

V usage is TRBV19 and J usage is TRBJ1-5; possible D gene TRBD1, 6 bases. V lost 6 bases and J 7 bases, leaving 13 bases between the germline ends. The germline gives CDR1 LNHDA, CDR2 SQIVND (reference sequence). CDR3 length: 13 amino acids. The CDR3 reads CASSPGTRQPQHF. DNA for the CDR3: TGTGCCAGTAGCCCCGGGACAAGGCAGCCCCAGCATTTT.

This chain uses TRBV14 with TRBJ2-7, with TRBD2 matching over 9 bases. J gave up 7 bases and V 2 bases, and 9 bases lay outside the gene matches. Germline assignment: CDR1 SGHDN and CDR2 FVKESK. This CDR3 is 15 amino acids long. The CDR3 sequence: CASSQSFSGSREQYF. DNA for the CDR3: TGTGCCAGCAGCCAAAGCTTTAGCGGGAGTCGGGAGCAGTACTTC.

V gene TRBV10-3 combines with J gene TRBJ2-4, with TRBD1 matching over 7 bases. This CDR3 contains 17 residues. The J segment lost 1 base and the V segment lost 3 bases, leaving 9 bases of the junction unmatched. CDR1 ENHRY and CDR2 SYGVKD come from the germline V gene. The CDR3 DNA is TGTGCCATCAGTGACACGACAGGGAGCAAGGCCAAAAACATTCAGTACTTC. Translating it yields CAISDTTGSKAKNIQYF.

There are a few counts of this clone. V usage is TRBV27 and J usage is TRBJ1-3; TRBD1 aligns across 7 bases. Germline CDR1 reads MNHEY; CDR2 reads SMNVEV (reference sequence). V was clipped by 8 bases and J by 2 bases; unmatched bases: 9. The CDR3 extends over 15 amino acids. In DNA, the CDR3 is TGTGCCAGCCGCTCCGACAGGGCAGCTGGAAACACCATATATTTT. Translating gives CASRSDRAAGNTIYF.

A few counts support this clone. This chain joins TRBV19 and TRBJ2-7; D unresolved. Between the trimmed V and J ends, which lost 4 bases and 2 bases, there was a span of 15 bases. The length of the CDR3 is 15 residues. CDR1 and CDR2 from the germline V gene are LNHDA and SQIVND (reference sequence). CDR3 sequence (DNA): TGTGCCAGTAGTAGTAGGTCGGCGGCAACCTACGAGCAGTACTTC. It codes for CASSSRSAATYEQYF.

This clone has a handful of counts. The gene calls are TRBV10-3 and TRBJ2-2, with D possibly matching TRBD2 (5 bases). The V end was cut by 4 bases, the J end by 5 bases, with 5 bases between. The length of the CDR3 is 12 residues. Germline CDR1 reads ENHRY; CDR2 reads SYGVKD. The CDR3 nucleotides are TGTGCCATCAGTGCGGGAACCGGGGAGCTGTTTTTT. Its protein is CAISAGTGELFF.

The rearrangement links TRBV10-3 to TRBJ1-2, with TRBD1 as a possible D gene (6 bases). Trimming stripped 6 bases from V and 6 bases from J, with 14 bases between. Germline V lookup: CDR1 ENHRY, CDR2 SYGVKD. This CDR3 region has 13 residues. CDR3 residues: CAIRVQGPHGYTF. Here the CDR3 DNA reads TGTGCCATCAGGGTTCAGGGGCCGCATGGCTACACCTTC.

The DNA of the CDR3 is TGTGCCAGTAGCATCGGGATGGGCCAAGAGACCCAGTACTTC. Translating gives CASSIGMGQETQYF. This chain joins TRBV19 and TRBJ2-5; tentative D call: TRBD2 (5 bases). The V gene's germline CDR1 is LNHDA and CDR2 SQIVND (reference sequence). Between the trimmed V and J ends, which lost 6 bases and 1 base, there was a span of 12 bases. This CDR3 comprises 14 residues.

This chain links TRBV28 with TRBJ2-7; D unresolved. Germline V gene sequence: CDR1 MDHEN, CDR2 SYDVKM. This CDR3 region has 11 residues. CDR3 loop: CATSPSYEQYF. The CDR3 DNA is TGTGCAACTTCCCCCTCCTACGAGCAGTACTTC.

The chain couples TRBV5-6 to TRBJ1-3, with D unresolved. The V end was cut by 4 bases, the J end by 4 bases, with 15 bases between. CDR3 size: 15 residues. Germline values: CDR1 SGHDT, CDR2 YYEEEE. The CDR3 coding sequence is TGTGCCAGCAGCAGTACCGGGTCCGCCGGAAACACCATATATTTT. This sequence encodes CASSSTGSAGNTIYF.

V gene TRBV28 combines with J gene TRBJ1-5; 7 positions match TRBD1. The J segment lost 1 base and the V segment lost 5 bases, leaving 8 bases of the junction unmatched. CDR3 size: 16 residues. Germline V gene lookup returns CDR1 MDHEN and CDR2 SYDVKM. The CDR3 is CASSLFTGVSNQPQHF. CDR3 coding DNA: TGTGCCAGCAGTCTATTTACAGGGGTCAGCAATCAGCCCCAGCATTTT.

J is TRBJ1-1 and V is TRBV7-3; no definite D call. V lost 4 bases and J lost 3, with 12 bases in between. The CDR3 spans 14 residues. Germline loops: CDR1 SGHTA, CDR2 FQGTGA. Written as DNA, the CDR3 is TGTGCCAGCAGCTCCCGACCGGCGGACACTGAAGCTTTCTTT. It is translated as CASSSRPADTEAFF.

This clone came up a few times. The V and J genes are TRBV7-8 and TRBJ1-6; 7 bases are shared with TRBD1. CDR1 and CDR2 from the germline V gene are SGHVS and FQNEAQ. The CDR3 spans 13 residues. The V segment lost 4 bases and the J segment 10 bases; nucleotides outside the gene matches: 4. The CDR3 region is CASSSAGGSPLHF. In DNA form, the CDR3 reads TGTGCCAGCAGCTCCGCAGGGGGGTCACCCCTCCACTTT.

This rearrangement joins TRBV11-2 to TRBJ1-1; D might be TRBD1 (5 bases). Trimming stripped 5 bases from V and 5 bases from J, with 9 bases between. Germline CDR1 SGHAT, CDR2 FQNNGV. The CDR3 has 12 amino acids. The DNA for the CDR3 is TGTGCCAGCAGCACCAGGGTTACTGAAGCTTTCTTT. This codes for CASSTRVTEAFF. Full variable domain (rest looked up from reference TRBV11-2 and TRBJ1-1): EAGVAQSPRYKIIEKRQSVAFWCNPISGHATLYWYQQILGQGPKLLIQFQNNGVVDDSQLPKDRFSAERLKGVDSTLKIQPAKLEDSAVYLCASSTRVTEAFFGQGTRLTVV.

V is TRBV11-2 and J is TRBJ1-2, with TRBD1 matching over 8 bases. With 6 bases clipped from V and 3 bases from J, the junction kept 3 bases outside the gene matches. CDR1 and CDR2 from the germline V gene are SGHAT and FQNNGV. There are 13 residues in the CDR3. CDR3 sequence (DNA): TGTGCCAGCAGTGAGACAGGGGACTATGGCTACACCTTC. Protein product: CASSETGDYGYTF.

The chain is built from TRBV28 and TRBJ1-2; D uncertain. Germline V gene lookup returns CDR1 MDHEN and CDR2 SYDVKM. The CDR3 covers 14 residues. The germline V and J ends were trimmed by 8 bases and 3 bases, with 16 bases remaining between them. Here the CDR3 reads CASQTPAGHYGYTF. Written as DNA, the CDR3 is TGTGCCAGCCAAACACCTGCGGGCCACTATGGCTACACCTTC.

The table lists this clone with a count of one. The chain is built from TRBV28 and TRBJ1-2; D gene unclear. The CDR3 sequence is 13 residues long. V gave up 6 bases and J gave up 1 base, with 9 bases separating them. Germline lookup yields CDR1 MDHEN and CDR2 SYDVKM. The CDR3 region is CASSRGSNYGYTF. The CDR3 nucleotides are TGTGCCAGCAGCCGCGGGAGTAACTATGGCTACACCTTC.

This sequence joins TRBV7-2 and TRBJ2-2, with D hard to call. The CDR3 consists of 14 residues. V was clipped by 3 bases and J by 8 bases, with 13 bases between them. Germline CDR1 is SGHTA and CDR2 is FQGNSA. In nucleotides, the CDR3 is TGTGCCAGCAGCTTTCCAGGAATCCCTGGGGAGCTGTTTTTT. Protein product: CASSFPGIPGELFF.

The chain recombines TRBV19 with TRBJ1-2, with D possibly being TRBD1 (5 bases). The CDR3 contains 13 residues. Trimming removed 5 bases from V and 4 bases from J, with 11 bases in between. Germline CDR1 LNHDA, CDR2 SQIVND (reference sequence). The CDR3 nucleotides read TGTGCCAGTAGTCAGGGCGACACCTATGGCTACACCTTC. Translated, it gives CASSQGDTYGYTF.

The rearrangement joins TRBV10-1 to TRBJ2-7; TRBD1 matches at 11 bases. V was pared by 6 bases and J by 5 bases, with 6 bases of the junction left unmatched. CDR3 size: 14 residues. Germline values: CDR1 WNHNN, CDR2 SYGVQD (reference sequence). The CDR3 reads CASRPGQGVHEQYF. The CDR3 DNA reads as TGCGCCAGCAGGCCGGGACAGGGGGTCCACGAGCAGTACTTC.

This chain uses TRBV6-4 with TRBJ2-1, with 9 bases that match TRBD2. The CDR3 has 15 residues. The germline gives CDR1 MRHNA, CDR2 SNTAGT. Trimming at V came to 3 bases and at J to 7 bases, leaving 7 bases not matched to a gene. The CDR3 DNA sequence: TGTGCCAGCAGTGATAGCGGGAGTTTCCGTAATGAGCAGTTCTTC. This sequence encodes CASSDSGSFRNEQFF.

This clone came up a few times. V and J are TRBV9 and TRBJ2-5; TRBD2 agrees at 8 bases. Germline CDR1 reads SGDLS; CDR2 reads YYNGEE. The CDR3 contains 15 residues. V was pared by 3 bases and J by 0 bases, with 4 bases of the junction left unmatched. DNA of the CDR3: TGTGCCAGCAGCGCGCGGGGGGCTAACCAAGAGACCCAGTACTTC. Protein sequence: CASSARGANQETQYF.

The chain is built from TRBV6-2 or TRBV6-3 and TRBJ1-5; weak D call: TRBD1 (5 bases). The V gene lost 6 bases and the J gene lost 5 bases, with 17 bases spanning the gap. Germline CDR1 is MNHEY and CDR2 is SVGEGT. This CDR3 region has 15 residues. For the CDR3, the DNA is TGTGCCAGCAGCCCAGTGGGGCGTATTGATCAGCCCCAGCATTTT. It codes for CASSPVGRIDQPQHF.

V gene TRBV7-9 combines with J gene TRBJ2-5; TRBD2 agrees at 8 bases. CDR3 size: 15 residues. The J segment lost 2 bases and the V segment lost 1 base, leaving 3 bases of the junction unmatched. Germline V gene lookup returns CDR1 SEHNR and CDR2 FQNEAQ (reference sequence). Written as DNA, the CDR3 is TGTGCCAGCAGCTTAGTAGCGGGGATTCAAGAGACCCAGTACTTC. Protein product: CASSLVAGIQETQYF.